Listed below are T cell receptor beta chains from one sample, sequenced in a study of T-cell reconstitution after alpha-beta-depleted transplantation in children. One entry per CDR3 protein results from TCRdb running MiXCR on the PCR reads. This table has 450,000 to 550,000 distinct CDR3 sequences, 9.5% to 12% appearing once. This material consisted of PBMCs, mostly from graft donor cells, taken 180 days after TCRalphabeta/CD19-depleted stem cell transplant. These receptors were taken from a female patient between 2 and 15 years old who had a stem cell transplant for aplastic anemia, so the T cells may come from the graft donor. CDR3s leave out the opening cysteine and the closing phenylalanine or tryptophan. The order of the fields is V gene, J gene, CDR3 protein.

V: TRBV15; J: TRBJ1-4; CDR3: ATTLPGQGDRKLF
V: TRBV6-1; J: TRBJ2-6; CDR3: ATGGIQSSGANVLT
V: TRBV28; J: TRBJ1-2; CDR3: ASSFGDRGLVDGYT
V: TRBV7-3; J: TRBJ2-6; CDR3: ASSLTALRLAGISGANVLT
V: TRBV18; J: TRBJ2-1; CDR3: ASSPLISDRGPYNEQF
V: TRBV7-2; J: TRBJ2-7; CDR3: ASSSPQQGAYEQY
V: TRBV18; J: TRBJ2-1; CDR3: ASSANVAGLFNEQF
V: TRBV24-1; J: TRBJ2-7; CDR3: ATSAGGTGTYEQY
V: TRBV7-9; J: TRBJ2-1; CDR3: ASSLFGTVEYYNEQF
V: TRBV24-1; J: TRBJ2-5; CDR3: ATQSGETQY
V: TRBV30; J: TRBJ2-7; CDR3: AWSHPRQGIYEQY
V: TRBV29-1; J: TRBJ2-3; CDR3: SVVGIEVVYADTQY
V: TRBV5-1; J: TRBJ2-5; CDR3: ASSWGQGHRQHQETQY
V: TRBV18; J: TRBJ2-7; CDR3: ASSPRGWVPPGGPYEQY
V: TRBV20-1; J: TRBJ2-3; CDR3: SARREGGLTDTQY
V: TRBV28; J: TRBJ1-5; CDR3: ASTLSVGINQPQH
V: TRBV21-1; J: TRBJ2-7; CDR3: ASSNLGPVYEQY
V: TRBV7-2; J: TRBJ2-4; CDR3: ASSPKGQRKNIQY
V: TRBV3-1; J: TRBJ2-1; CDR3: ASSPRVKGYNEQF
V: TRBV15; J: TRBJ2-3; CDR3: ATSREGITDDTQY
V: TRBV4-1; J: TRBJ1-2; CDR3: ASSQETDLNYGYT
V: TRBV30; J: TRBJ2-3; CDR3: AWSGGPPDTQY
V: TRBV29-1; J: TRBJ2-5; CDR3: SVDRTHQETQY
V: TRBV6-2/TRBV6-3; J: TRBJ2-3; CDR3: ASTSRTDTQY
V: TRBV7-2; J: TRBJ2-2; CDR3: ASSLSAGGPPGELF
V: TRBV5-1; J: TRBJ2-7; CDR3: ASSLEAGAAYEQY
V: TRBV12-3/TRBV12-4; J: TRBJ1-3; CDR3: ASSRGAPQKDSGNTIY
V: TRBV4-2; J: TRBJ1-1; CDR3: ASSQDPDRPTEAF
V: TRBV18; J: TRBJ2-5; CDR3: ASSPLVWGTQY
V: TRBV28; J: TRBJ1-3; CDR3: ASRIEGNTIY
V: TRBV12-3/TRBV12-4; J: TRBJ2-5; CDR3: ASSFWERETQY
V: TRBV20-1; J: TRBJ2-4; CDR3: SGGQVENIQY
V: TRBV20-1; J: TRBJ2-2; CDR3: SARTANTGELF
V: TRBV5-1; J: TRBJ2-3; CDR3: ASSVGLAGAEDTQY
V: TRBV29-1; J: TRBJ1-5; CDR3: SVGTGPNQPQH
V: TRBV3-1; J: TRBJ2-7; CDR3: ASSQDLADYEQY
V: TRBV5-1; J: TRBJ2-7; CDR3: ASSLEGLAGYYEQY
V: TRBV20-1; J: TRBJ1-5; CDR3: SASRRGGNQPQH
V: TRBV24-1; J: TRBJ1-5; CDR3: ATSEAGQTGGQPQH
V: TRBV6-2/TRBV6-3; J: TRBJ1-5; CDR3: ASSYPEPWTGDQPQH
V: TRBV10-3; J: TRBJ1-3; CDR3: AISDLGSSGNTIY
V: TRBV4-3; J: TRBJ2-5; CDR3: ASSQEHGQGTQY
V: TRBV7-6; J: TRBJ1-1; CDR3: ASSSAPGQNTEAF
V: TRBV2; J: TRBJ2-3; CDR3: ASSERQYTDTQY
V: TRBV20-1; J: TRBJ2-7; CDR3: SARPGGTRDEQY
V: TRBV6-5; J: TRBJ2-1; CDR3: ASSYATSGRRDEQF
V: TRBV29-1; J: TRBJ1-2; CDR3: CAEGPSPNYGYT
V: TRBV5-5; J: TRBJ1-5; CDR3: ASSLRSENQPQH
V: TRBV5-6; J: TRBJ2-7; CDR3: ASSSPGSYEQY
V: TRBV20-1; J: TRBJ1-2; CDR3: SAAKTDTNYGYT
V: TRBV29-1; J: TRBJ2-7; CDR3: SVNLAGYYEQY
V: TRBV12-3/TRBV12-4; J: TRBJ1-5; CDR3: ASRGGGASNQPQH
V: TRBV18; J: TRBJ2-3; CDR3: ASSPGRVEPDTQY
V: TRBV7-6; J: TRBJ2-3; CDR3: ASTPLLAGPADTQY
V: TRBV5-5; J: TRBJ2-5; CDR3: ASSLGPRQETQY